Shown below are 30 T cell receptor beta chains from a single sample sequenced in a study of blood T cell repertoires in COVID-19. Assay: immunoSEQ multiplex PCR; the TCRdb copy retains only in-frame clones and omits some. The sample consists of tens of thousands of clones, roughly nine tenths of them appearing once. Sequencing input: peripheral blood. These receptors were obtained from a man aged 80 or over with acute or convalescent COVID-19.

The chain uses TRBV2 and TRBJ1-1, with 9 bases lining up with TRBD1. This CDR3 is built from 15 residues. The V segment lost 6 bases and the J segment 1 base; nucleotides outside the gene matches: 6. Germline CDR1 reads SNHLY; CDR2 reads FYNNEI. CDR3 bases: TGTGCCAGCAGCGATGACAGGGGGAGGAACACTGAAGCTTTCTTT. As protein: CASSDDRGRNTEAFF.

The chain is built from TRBV7-3 and TRBJ1-1; D remains unclear. The CDR3 length is 13 residues. CDR1 SGHTA and CDR2 FQGTGA come from the germline V gene. The V and J ends lost 5 bases and 7 bases respectively, with 14 bases between them. CDR3 protein: CASSPGPSLEAFF. CDR3 sequence (DNA): TGTGCCAGCAGCCCCGGTCCAAGCCTTGAAGCTTTCTTT.

The J gene is TRBJ2-7, the V gene TRBV5-6, with 9 bases fitting TRBD2. Germline trimming cut 1 base from V and 1 base from J; bases unmatched to any gene: 6. The CDR3 covers 16 residues. CDR1 and CDR2 (germline): SGHDT, YYEEEE. The CDR3 sequence is CASSLLPSGVSYEQYF. CDR3 in DNA: TGTGCCAGCAGCTTGCTCCCTAGCGGGGTTTCCTACGAGCAGTACTTC.

The chain combines TRBV19 with TRBJ2-7; D not certain. The CDR3 consists of 12 residues. V was cut by 8 bases and J by 1 base, with 9 bases left in between. CDR1 is LNHDA and CDR2 is SQIVND in the germline V gene (reference sequence). The CDR3 DNA is TGTGCCAGTTCGTCAGATTCCTACGAGCAGTACTTC. The encoded protein is CASSSDSYEQYF.

The gene calls are TRBV16 and TRBJ1-6; TRBD1 matches at 12 bases. This CDR3 contains 15 residues. With 4 bases clipped from V and 8 bases from J, the junction kept 3 bases outside the gene matches. The germline V gene encodes CDR1 KGHSY and CDR2 FQNENV. CDR3 in DNA: TGTGCCAGCAGCCGGGGACAGGGGGCATATTCACCCCTCCACTTT. It specifies CASSRGQGAYSPLHF.

This clone was counted a few times. Other nucleotide sequences from this sample produce the same CDR3. This sequence joins TRBV4-1 and TRBJ1-5, with a weak D call TRBD1 (5 bases). V lost 1 base and J lost 2, with 12 bases in between. Germline V gene lookup returns CDR1 MGHRA and CDR2 YSYEKL. The CDR3 is 16 residues long. CDR3 region: CASSQVGGGGNQPQHF. The DNA for the CDR3 is TGCGCCAGCAGCCAAGTGGGGGGAGGGGGCAATCAGCCCCAGCATTTT.

V usage is TRBV6-5 and J usage is TRBJ1-1, with 7 nucleotides matching TRBD1. Unmatched junction bases numbered 7, after V lost 1 base and J lost 2 bases. The CDR3 has 16 amino acids. Germline-derived CDR1 and CDR2 are MNHEY and SVGAGI. The DNA of the CDR3 is TGTGCCAGCAGTTACTGGGCTCCAGGGGGTAACACTGAAGCTTTCTTT. Protein sequence: CASSYWAPGGNTEAFF.

This clone is a singleton in its sample. V is TRBV6-1 and J is TRBJ1-2, with D unresolved. CDR1 MNHNS and CDR2 SASEGT come from the germline V gene. This CDR3 contains 12 residues. Trimming took off 0 bases at V and 8 bases at J, with 7 bases between the two ends. The CDR3 sequence is CASSEAPRGYTF. The CDR3 nucleotides are TGTGCCAGCAGTGAAGCTCCGAGGGGCTACACCTTC.

The V call is TRBV9, the J call TRBJ1-5; maybe TRBD1 (5 bases). Looked up from germline, CDR1 is SGDLS and CDR2 is YYNGEE. V was shortened by 3 bases and J by 1 base, with 8 bases between the two germline ends. The CDR3 is made up of 14 amino acids. Here the CDR3 DNA reads TGTGCCAGCAGCGCTCAGGGCAGCAATCAGCCCCAGCATTTT. It specifies CASSAQGSNQPQHF.

The V gene is TRBV14, the J gene TRBJ1-1; D is perhaps TRBD1 (6 bases). This CDR3 is 14 amino acids long. The ends were cut back, 1 base at V and 11 bases at J, with 17 bases in the middle. CDR1 is SGHDN and CDR2 is FVKESK in the germline V gene. The CDR3 reads CASSQAGGLRLAFF. In nucleotides, the CDR3 is TGTGCCAGCAGCCAAGCCGGGGGGCTTCGACTGGCTTTCTTT.

J is TRBJ2-7 and V is TRBV7-8, with 7 bases aligning to TRBD1. The junction had 12 bases not matched to a gene; V was cut back by 6 bases and J by 7 bases. Germline lookup yields CDR1 SGHVS and CDR2 FQNEAQ. The CDR3 contains 14 residues. Here the CDR3 reads CASRSRTGAEEQYF. CDR3 bases: TGTGCCAGCAGGTCACGGACAGGCGCCGAAGAGCAGTACTTC.

This chain joins TRBV24-1 and TRBJ1-2; TRBD1 is a possible D gene (5 bases). This CDR3 contains 13 residues. The ends were cut back, 1 base at V and 5 bases at J, with 7 bases in the middle. Germline V gene data show CDR1 as KGHDR and CDR2 as SFDVKD. The CDR3 spells CATSDFQGYGYTF. The CDR3 DNA reads TGTGCCACCAGTGATTTCCAGGGTTATGGCTACACCTTC.

V usage is TRBV5-5 and J usage is TRBJ1-2; no clear D. V gave up 3 bases and J gave up 8 bases, with 20 bases separating them. CDR1 and CDR2 (germline): SGHKS, YYEKEE (reference sequence). The CDR3 totals 15 residues. The CDR3 protein is CASSSTSGFLGGYTF. The CDR3 DNA reads as TGTGCCAGCAGCTCAACCTCGGGATTTCTAGGAGGCTACACCTTC.

This chain connects TRBV3-1 (or the pseudogene TRBV3-2) to TRBJ1-5; D gene ambiguous. Trimming shortened V by 0 bases and J by 9 bases, and 9 bases separated the two germline ends. Looked up from germline, CDR1 is LGHDT and CDR2 is YNNKEL (reference sequence). The CDR3 spans 13 residues. The CDR3 sequence: CASSQERRPPQHF. The CDR3 nucleotides are TGTGCCAGCAGCCAAGAACGGCGGCCGCCCCAGCATTTT.

The chain couples TRBV10-3 to TRBJ2-7, with 12 bases identical to TRBD2. The germline gives CDR1 ENHRY, CDR2 SYGVKD. V dropped 8 bases and J dropped 5; count of bases not matched to a gene: 7. The CDR3 extends over 14 amino acids. The CDR3 region has the DNA TGTGCCATCCGGACTAGCGGGGATCTCCACGAGCAGTACTTC. Encoded protein: CAIRTSGDLHEQYF.

This chain links TRBV18 with TRBJ1-4; D gene ambiguous. V was trimmed by 4 bases and J by 8 bases, leaving 11 bases between them. The CDR3 is made up of 13 amino acids. Germline CDR1 and CDR2: KGHSH and LQKENI. CDR3 DNA sequence: TGTGCCAGCTCACGGCCAGAACGAGAAAAACTGTTTTTT. Protein sequence: CASSRPEREKLFF.

The CDR3 DNA follows: TGTGCCAGCAGTGCGAGTAGCAATCAGCCCCAGCATTTT. This gives the protein CASSASSNQPQHF. The J gene is TRBJ1-5, the V gene TRBV12-3 or TRBV12-4; D is ambiguous. Trimming took off 5 bases at V and 0 bases at J, with 5 bases between the two ends. There are 13 residues in the CDR3.

V usage is TRBV19 and J usage is TRBJ1-4; D is undetermined. Germline V gene data show CDR1 as LNHDA and CDR2 as SQIVND (reference sequence). V lost 6 bases to trimming and J lost 7 bases, with 15 bases between them. There are 14 residues in the CDR3. This CDR3 is CASRTHGKTEKLFF. CDR3 DNA sequence: TGTGCCAGTAGGACCCACGGGAAGACTGAAAAACTGTTTTTT.

The rearrangement links TRBV2 to TRBJ1-4; 7 bases align to TRBD1. Germline loops: CDR1 SNHLY, CDR2 FYNNEI. CDR3 length equals 13 residues. V gave up 8 bases and J gave up 5 bases; unmatched junction bases: 5. The CDR3, as DNA: TGTGCCAGCCTACAGGGGTTGAATGAAAAACTGTTTTTT. Residues: CASLQGLNEKLFF.

CDR3 in amino acids: CASSQIDRNYGYTF. In nucleotides, the CDR3 is TGTGCCAGCAGCCAGATAGACAGGAACTATGGCTACACCTTC. This rearrangement joins TRBV3-1 (or the pseudogene TRBV3-2) to TRBJ1-2; D possibly corresponds to TRBD1 (6 bases). CDR1 LGHDT and CDR2 YNNKEL come from the germline V gene (reference sequence). V was pared by 3 bases and J by 2 bases, with 10 bases between. The CDR3 runs to 14 residues.

The V gene is TRBV28, the J gene TRBJ1-2, with D perhaps TRBD1 (5 bases). The CDR3 spans 14 residues. The V end lost 6 bases, the J end lost 1 base, and 12 bases lay between the germline ends. The V gene's germline CDR1 is MDHEN and CDR2 SYDVKM. The CDR3 protein is CASSTGGDNYGYTF. CDR3 bases: TGTGCCAGCAGCACGGGGGGGGATAACTATGGCTACACCTTC.

In its sample, this clone was seen once. The chain has TRBV19 and TRBJ2-3, with 8 bases that match TRBD1. The CDR3 has 14 residues. Unmatched junction bases numbered 2, after V lost 2 bases and J lost 4 bases. Germline-derived CDR1 and CDR2 are LNHDA and SQIVND (reference sequence). The CDR3: CASSITGGPDTQYF. CDR3 bases: TGTGCCAGTAGTATAACAGGGGGTCCAGATACGCAGTATTTT.

The chain links TRBV27 to TRBJ1-1; no reliable D call. Per the germline V gene, CDR1 is MNHEY and CDR2 is SMNVEV (reference sequence). The CDR3 consists of 16 residues. V lost 5 bases to trimming and J lost 4 bases, with 20 bases between them. CDR3 nucleotides: TGTGCCAGCAGTCGACGTCCCGGGGTGGAGGGCACTGAAGCTTTCTTT. Residues: CASSRRPGVEGTEAFF.

The chain carries TRBV20-1 and TRBJ1-3, with unresolved D. The CDR3 loop spans 13 amino acids. Germline lookup yields CDR1 DFQATT and CDR2 SNEGSKA (reference sequence). V lost 3 bases to trimming and J lost 3 bases, with 9 bases between them. In DNA, the CDR3 is TGCAGTGCTAGTTCCGGGTTTGGAAACACCATATATTTT. Protein product: CSASSGFGNTIYF.

The chain carries TRBV27 and TRBJ1-6, with 8 bases aligning to TRBD1. V lost 1 base and J lost 6; bases outside the gene matches: 14. Per the germline V gene, CDR1 is MNHEY and CDR2 is SMNVEV (reference sequence). The CDR3 contains 19 residues. This CDR3 is CASSLYPVTGADPNSPLHF. The CDR3 region has the DNA TGTGCCAGCAGTTTATACCCCGTGACAGGGGCGGACCCTAATTCACCCCTCCACTTT.

The gene calls are TRBV6-1 and TRBJ2-5; 10 bases fit TRBD2. CDR1 and CDR2 (germline): MNHNS, SASEGT. Unmatched junction bases numbered 5, after V lost 4 bases and J lost 0 bases. The CDR3 has 16 residues. CDR3 sequence (DNA): TGTGCCAGCAGTGGGCTAGCGGGGGCCTACCAAGAGACCCAGTACTTC. Amino acid sequence: CASSGLAGAYQETQYF.

This clone was recorded once. The chain is built from TRBV19 and TRBJ1-5, with TRBD1 as a possible D gene (6 bases). The germline V gene has CDR1 LNHDA and CDR2 SQIVND (reference sequence). Trimming stripped 5 bases from V and 2 bases from J, with 13 bases between. The CDR3 is made up of 15 amino acids. This chain's CDR3 is CASSFGGAGNQPQHF. CDR3 bases: TGTGCCAGTAGTTTCGGGGGGGCGGGCAATCAGCCCCAGCATTTT.

The chain carries TRBV7-3 and TRBJ2-7; tentatively, D is TRBD1 (6 bases). V was cut by 1 base and J by 3 bases, with 13 bases left in between. CDR3 length: 15 amino acids. Per the germline V gene, CDR1 is SGHTA and CDR2 is FQGTGA. This chain's CDR3 is CASSLMAGANYEQYF. CDR3 DNA: TGTGCCAGCAGCTTAATGGCAGGGGCCAACTACGAGCAGTACTTC.

Only a few counts were recorded for this clone. The chain is built from TRBV7-9 and TRBJ2-7, with D maybe TRBD1 (6 bases). Germline loops: CDR1 SEHNR, CDR2 FQNEAQ (reference sequence). The CDR3 sequence is 16 residues long. V lost 5 bases to trimming and J lost 0 bases, with 17 bases between them. The CDR3, as DNA: TGTGCCAGCAGCCCGAAGGGGACAAGGAGCTCCTACGAGCAGTACTTC. This sequence encodes CASSPKGTRSSYEQYF.

The rearrangement uses TRBV18 and TRBJ2-1, with TRBD2 as a possible D gene (7 bases). This CDR3 region has 17 residues. V lost 5 bases, J lost 1 base, and 18 bases lay in between. Germline V gene sequence: CDR1 KGHSH, CDR2 LQKENI. This CDR3 reads CASSLRGGGGSYNEQFF. In DNA form, the CDR3 reads TGTGCCAGCTCATTGAGAGGGGGGGGCGGATCCTACAATGAGCAGTTCTTC.